Listed below are T cell receptor beta chains from one sample, sequenced in a study of control samples from healthy donors and cancer patients. Profiling relied on immunoSEQ multiplex PCR, and the TCRdb table lists in-frame clones only, not all of them. The repertoire holds 150,000 to 200,000 clones, with roughly 94% as singletons. Sequencing was performed on blood. The origin of the receptors is a woman aged 18 to 35 in good health. Both conserved end residues are part of each CDR3. A D gene is named only where the DNA matches it firmly. Expanded clones get a size class; other rows say once, few or many, or leave the size out.

abundance: NA
v_gene: TRBV29-1
d_gene: TRBD1
len: 14
j_gene: TRBJ2-7
CDR3aa: CSVELGQGEMEQYF
CDR3nt: TGCAGCGTGGAACTGGGACAGGGTGAGATGGAGCAGTACTTC

abundance: once
v_gene: TRBV2
d_gene: NA
len: 13
j_gene: TRBJ2-3
CDR3aa: CASRLMGTDTQYF
CDR3nt: TGTGCCAGCAGACTGATGGGTACAGATACGCAGTATTTT

abundance: NA
v_gene: TRBV9
d_gene: NA
len: 15
j_gene: TRBJ2-1
CDR3aa: CASSVSGGAWDEQFF
CDR3nt: TGTGCCAGCAGCGTCTCCGGGGGCGCTTGGGATGAGCAGTTCTTC

abundance: NA
v_gene: TRBV18
d_gene: TRBD1
len: 19
j_gene: TRBJ1-4
CDR3aa: CASSPRLTDRGSPNEKLFF
CDR3nt: TGTGCCAGCTCACCTCGCCTAACGGACAGGGGATCGCCTAATGAAAAACTGTTTTTT

abundance: once
v_gene: TRBV19
d_gene: TRBD1
len: 16
j_gene: TRBJ2-7
CDR3aa: CASSTLWDRGAYEQYF
CDR3nt: TGTGCCAGTAGTACCCTATGGGACAGGGGCGCCTACGAGCAGTACTTC

abundance: NA
v_gene: TRBV2
d_gene: NA
len: 12
j_gene: TRBJ1-5
CDR3aa: CASGRSNQPQHF
CDR3nt: TGTGCCAGCGGGCGTAGCAATCAGCCCCAGCATTTT

abundance: NA
v_gene: TRBV5-5
d_gene: TRBD1
len: 16
j_gene: TRBJ1-6
CDR3aa: CASSTTGFSYNSPLHF
CDR3nt: TGTGCCAGCAGCACGACAGGGTTCTCCTATAATTCACCCCTCCACTTT

abundance: NA
v_gene: TRBV6-2/TRBV6-3
d_gene: NA
len: 14
j_gene: TRBJ2-1
CDR3aa: CASRPSKTPNEQFF
CDR3nt: TGTGCCAGCAGACCTTCAAAGACCCCAAATGAGCAGTTCTTC

abundance: NA
v_gene: TRBV24-1
d_gene: NA
len: 13
j_gene: TRBJ1-2
CDR3aa: CATSDGGLYGYTF
CDR3nt: TGTGCCACCAGTGATGGGGGGCTCTATGGCTACACCTTC

abundance: NA
v_gene: TRBV6-5
d_gene: NA
len: 15
j_gene: TRBJ2-6
CDR3aa: CATYRGLAGANVLTF
CDR3nt: TGTGCCACCTACAGAGGTTTGGCTGGGGCCAACGTCCTGACTTTC

abundance: NA
v_gene: TRBV6-6
d_gene: NA
len: 16
j_gene: TRBJ2-7
CDR3aa: CASSSTTGPLTYEQYF
CDR3nt: TGTGCCAGCAGTTCCACCACAGGGCCCCTCACCTACGAGCAGTACTTC

abundance: NA
v_gene: TRBV28
d_gene: TRBD2
len: 11
j_gene: TRBJ2-1
CDR3aa: CASTRAGDRFF
CDR3nt: TGTGCCAGCACCCGGGCGGGAGACAGGTTCTTC

abundance: NA
v_gene: TRBV5-6
d_gene: NA
len: 13
j_gene: TRBJ1-1
CDR3aa: CASSLLTGGEAFF
CDR3nt: TGTGCCAGCAGCTTGCTGACGGGCGGTGAAGCTTTCTTT

abundance: NA
v_gene: TRBV19
d_gene: TRBD1
len: 13
j_gene: TRBJ1-5
CDR3aa: CASRGQYNQPQHF
CDR3nt: TGTGCCAGTAGGGGACAGTACAATCAGCCCCAGCATTTT

abundance: NA
v_gene: TRBV2
d_gene: NA
len: 15
j_gene: TRBJ1-5
CDR3aa: CASNYEEVGNQPQHF
CDR3nt: TGTGCCAGCAACTATGAAGAGGTAGGGAATCAGCCCCAGCATTTT

abundance: NA
v_gene: TRBV11-2
d_gene: TRBD2
len: 18
j_gene: TRBJ2-1
CDR3aa: CASSPQQGTSGSLGEQFF
CDR3nt: TGTGCCAGCAGCCCTCAGCAAGGCACTAGCGGGAGTCTGGGTGAGCAGTTCTTC

abundance: NA
v_gene: TRBV30
d_gene: TRBD1
len: 18
j_gene: TRBJ1-2
CDR3aa: CAWSVKPRVGQLNYGYTF
CDR3nt: TGTGCCTGGAGTGTAAAGCCTCGCGTGGGACAGCTTAACTATGGCTACACCTTC

abundance: NA
v_gene: TRBV12-1
d_gene: NA
len: 18
j_gene: TRBJ2-2
CDR3aa: CASSFGPRAYPNTGELFF
CDR3nt: TGTGCCAGCAGCTTTGGCCCCCGGGCCTACCCGAACACCGGGGAGCTGTTTTTT

abundance: once
v_gene: TRBV4-3
d_gene: TRBD1
len: 14
j_gene: TRBJ1-2
CDR3aa: CASSQTAGGYGYTF
CDR3nt: TGCGCCAGCAGCCAGACGGCAGGGGGCTATGGCTACACCTTC

abundance: NA
v_gene: TRBV19
d_gene: NA
len: 15
j_gene: TRBJ2-7
CDR3aa: CASSILGGNSYEQYF
CDR3nt: TGTGCCAGTAGCATACTAGGGGGGAATTCCTACGAGCAGTACTTC